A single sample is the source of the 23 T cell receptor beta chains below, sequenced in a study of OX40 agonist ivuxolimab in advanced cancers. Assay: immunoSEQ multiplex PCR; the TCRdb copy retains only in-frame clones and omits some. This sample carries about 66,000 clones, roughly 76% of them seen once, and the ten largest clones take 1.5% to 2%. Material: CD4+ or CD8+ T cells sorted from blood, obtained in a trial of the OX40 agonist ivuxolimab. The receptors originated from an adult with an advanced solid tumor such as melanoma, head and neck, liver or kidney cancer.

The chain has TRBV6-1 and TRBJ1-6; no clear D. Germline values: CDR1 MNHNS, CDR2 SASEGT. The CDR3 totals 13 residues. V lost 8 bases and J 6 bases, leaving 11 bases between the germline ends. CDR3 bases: TGTGCCAGCTCCGACTTGTCTAATTCACCCCTCCACTTT. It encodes CASSDLSNSPLHF.

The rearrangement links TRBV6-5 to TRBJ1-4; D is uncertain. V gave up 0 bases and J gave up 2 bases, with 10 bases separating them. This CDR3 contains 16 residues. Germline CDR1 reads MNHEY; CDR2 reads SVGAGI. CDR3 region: CASSYSPLGTNEKLFF. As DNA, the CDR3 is TGTGCCAGCAGTTACTCCCCTCTAGGGACTAATGAAAAACTGTTTTTT.

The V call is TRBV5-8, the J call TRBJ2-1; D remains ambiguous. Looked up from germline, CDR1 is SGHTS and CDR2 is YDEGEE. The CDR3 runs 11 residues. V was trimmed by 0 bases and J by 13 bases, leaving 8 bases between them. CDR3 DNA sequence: TGTGCCAGCAGCTTGGGGAATCCCCAGTTCTTC. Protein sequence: CASSLGNPQFF. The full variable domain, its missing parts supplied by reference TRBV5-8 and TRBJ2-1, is EAGVTQSPTHLIKTRGQQATLRCSPISGHTSVYWYQQALGLGLQFLLWYDEGEERNRGNFPPRFSGRQFPNYSSELNVNALELEDSALYLCASSLGNPQFFGPGTRLTVL.

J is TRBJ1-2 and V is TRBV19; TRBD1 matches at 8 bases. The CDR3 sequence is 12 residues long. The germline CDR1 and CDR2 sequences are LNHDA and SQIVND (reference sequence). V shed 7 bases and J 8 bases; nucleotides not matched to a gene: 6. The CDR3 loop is CASMGTGWGYTF. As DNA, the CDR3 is TGTGCCAGTATGGGGACAGGTTGGGGCTACACCTTC.

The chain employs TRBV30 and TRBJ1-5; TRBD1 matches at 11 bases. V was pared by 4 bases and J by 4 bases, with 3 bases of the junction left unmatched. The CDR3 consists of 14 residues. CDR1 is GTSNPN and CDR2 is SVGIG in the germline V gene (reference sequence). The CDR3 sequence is CAWTGTGGNQPQHF. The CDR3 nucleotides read TGTGCCTGGACTGGGACAGGGGGTAATCAGCCCCAGCATTTT.

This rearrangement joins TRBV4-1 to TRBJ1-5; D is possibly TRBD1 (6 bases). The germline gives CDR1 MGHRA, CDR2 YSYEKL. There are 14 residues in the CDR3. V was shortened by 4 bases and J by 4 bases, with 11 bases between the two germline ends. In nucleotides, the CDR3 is TGCGCCAGCAGCCTTCAGGACAGAAATCAGCCCCAGCATTTT. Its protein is CASSLQDRNQPQHF.

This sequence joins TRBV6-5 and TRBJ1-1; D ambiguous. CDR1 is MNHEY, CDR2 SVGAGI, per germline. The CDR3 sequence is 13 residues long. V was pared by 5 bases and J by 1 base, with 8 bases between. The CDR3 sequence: CASSAVRNTEAFF. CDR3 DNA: TGTGCCAGCAGTGCAGTGAGGAACACTGAAGCTTTCTTT.

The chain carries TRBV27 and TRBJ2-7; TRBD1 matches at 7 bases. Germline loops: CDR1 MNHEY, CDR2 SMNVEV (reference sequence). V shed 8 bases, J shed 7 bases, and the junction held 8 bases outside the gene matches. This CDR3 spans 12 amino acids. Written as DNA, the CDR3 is TGTGCCAGCGGATACAGGGGTGAGGAGCAGTACTTC. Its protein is CASGYRGEEQYF.

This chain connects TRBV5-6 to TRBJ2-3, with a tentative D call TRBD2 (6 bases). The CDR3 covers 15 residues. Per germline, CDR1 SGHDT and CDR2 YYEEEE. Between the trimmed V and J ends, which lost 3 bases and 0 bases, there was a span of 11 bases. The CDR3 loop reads CASSWGGVSTDTQYF. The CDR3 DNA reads TGTGCCAGCAGCTGGGGAGGAGTTAGCACAGATACGCAGTATTTT.

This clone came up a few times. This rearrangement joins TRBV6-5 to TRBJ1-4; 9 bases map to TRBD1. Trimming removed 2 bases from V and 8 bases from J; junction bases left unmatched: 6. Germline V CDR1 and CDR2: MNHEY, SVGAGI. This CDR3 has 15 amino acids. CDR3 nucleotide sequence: TGTGCCAGCAGTTACGTACAGGGGGCTGGAGAAAAACTGTTTTTT. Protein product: CASSYVQGAGEKLFF.

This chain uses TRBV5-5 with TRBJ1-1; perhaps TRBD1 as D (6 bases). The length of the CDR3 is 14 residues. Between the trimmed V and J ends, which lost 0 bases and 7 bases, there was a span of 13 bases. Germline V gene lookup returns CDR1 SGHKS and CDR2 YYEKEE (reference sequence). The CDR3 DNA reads TGTGCCAGCAGCTTGGTACAGGGTAGCGGTGAAGCTTTCTTT. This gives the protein CASSLVQGSGEAFF.

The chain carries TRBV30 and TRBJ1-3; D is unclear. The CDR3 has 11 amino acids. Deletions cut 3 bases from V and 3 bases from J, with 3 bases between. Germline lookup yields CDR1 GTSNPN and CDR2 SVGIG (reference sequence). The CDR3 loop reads CAWRIGNTIYF. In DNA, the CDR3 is TGTGCCTGGAGAATTGGAAACACCATATATTTT.

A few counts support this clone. The DNA of the CDR3 is TGTGCCAGCAGCAACGAGGGGTCGGTTCAGCCCCAGCATTTT. Translation: CASSNEGSVQPQHF. V is TRBV7-9 and J is TRBJ1-5, with D perhaps TRBD1 (5 bases). Germline values: CDR1 SEHNR, CDR2 FQNEAQ (reference sequence). The ends were cut back, 5 bases at V and 6 bases at J, with 14 bases in the middle. This CDR3 has 14 amino acids.

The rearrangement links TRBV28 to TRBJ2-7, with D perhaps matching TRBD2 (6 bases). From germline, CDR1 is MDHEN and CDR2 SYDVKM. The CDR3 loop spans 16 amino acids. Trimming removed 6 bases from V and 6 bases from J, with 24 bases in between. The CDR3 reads CASRGEAAVELGEQYF. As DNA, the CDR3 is TGTGCCAGCAGAGGGGAGGCGGCGGTTGAGTTGGGCGAGCAGTACTTC.

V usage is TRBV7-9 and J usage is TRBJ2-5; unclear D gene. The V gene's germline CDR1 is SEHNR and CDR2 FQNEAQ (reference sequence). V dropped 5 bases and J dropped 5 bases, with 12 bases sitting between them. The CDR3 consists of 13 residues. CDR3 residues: CASSDHVQETQYF. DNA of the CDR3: TGTGCCAGCAGCGATCATGTCCAGGAGACCCAGTACTTC. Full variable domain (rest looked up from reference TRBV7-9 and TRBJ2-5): DTGVSQNPRHKITKRGQNVTFRCDPISEHNRLYWYRQTLGQGPEFLTYFQNEAQLEKSRLLSDRFSAERPKGSFSTLEIQRTEQGDSAMYLCASSDHVQETQYFGPGTRLLVL.

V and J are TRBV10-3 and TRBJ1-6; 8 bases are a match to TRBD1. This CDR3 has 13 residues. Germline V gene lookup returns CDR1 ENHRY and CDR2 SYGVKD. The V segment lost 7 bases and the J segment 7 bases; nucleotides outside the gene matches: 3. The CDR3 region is CAITDRENSPLHF. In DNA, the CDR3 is TGTGCCATCACGGACAGGGAAAATTCACCCCTCCACTTT.

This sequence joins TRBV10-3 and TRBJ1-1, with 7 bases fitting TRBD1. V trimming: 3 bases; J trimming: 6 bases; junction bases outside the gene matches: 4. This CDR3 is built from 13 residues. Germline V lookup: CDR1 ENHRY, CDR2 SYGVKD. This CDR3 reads CAISDRGGAEAFF. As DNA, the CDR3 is TGTGCCATCAGTGATCGAGGGGGCGCTGAAGCTTTCTTT.

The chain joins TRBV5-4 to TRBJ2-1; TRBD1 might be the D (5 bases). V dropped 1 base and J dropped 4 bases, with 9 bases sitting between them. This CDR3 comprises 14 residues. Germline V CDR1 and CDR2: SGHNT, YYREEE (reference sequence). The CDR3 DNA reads TGTGCCAGCAGCTTGTCGCAGGGATACAATGAGCAGTTCTTC. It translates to CASSLSQGYNEQFF.

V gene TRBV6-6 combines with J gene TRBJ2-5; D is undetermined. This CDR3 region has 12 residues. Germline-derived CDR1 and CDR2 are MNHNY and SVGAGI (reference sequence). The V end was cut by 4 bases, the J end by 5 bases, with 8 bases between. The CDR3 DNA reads TGTGCCAGCAGTTGGAGCCCCGAGACCCAGTACTTC. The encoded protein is CASSWSPETQYF.

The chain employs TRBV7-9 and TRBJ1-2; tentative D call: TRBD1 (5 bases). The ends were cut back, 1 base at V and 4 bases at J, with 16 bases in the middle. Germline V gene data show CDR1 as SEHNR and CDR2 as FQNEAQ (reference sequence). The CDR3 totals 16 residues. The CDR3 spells CASSLGLVGVTYGYTF. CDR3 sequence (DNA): TGTGCCAGCAGCTTAGGTTTGGTAGGGGTGACCTATGGCTACACCTTC.

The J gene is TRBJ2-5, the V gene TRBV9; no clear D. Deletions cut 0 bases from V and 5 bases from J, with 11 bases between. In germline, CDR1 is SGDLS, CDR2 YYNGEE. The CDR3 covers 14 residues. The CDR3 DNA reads TGTGCCAGCAGCGTAGGCCGCTCCTGGGAGACCCAGTACTTC. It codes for CASSVGRSWETQYF.

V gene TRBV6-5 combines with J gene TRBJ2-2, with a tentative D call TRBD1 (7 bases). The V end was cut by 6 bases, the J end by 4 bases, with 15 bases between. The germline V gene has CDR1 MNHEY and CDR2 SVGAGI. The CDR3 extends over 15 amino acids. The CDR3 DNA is TGTGCCAGCAGGCCCCCAGGGGGGATCACCGGGGAGCTGTTTTTT. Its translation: CASRPPGGITGELFF.

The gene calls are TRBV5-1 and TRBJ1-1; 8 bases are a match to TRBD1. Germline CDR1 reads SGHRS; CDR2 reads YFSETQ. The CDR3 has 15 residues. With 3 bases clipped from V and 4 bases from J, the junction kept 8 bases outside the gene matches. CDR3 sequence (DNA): TGCGCCAGCAGCTGGGACAGGTCGTTGGGCACTGAAGCTTTCTTT. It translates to CASSWDRSLGTEAFF.